The text below deals with one T cell receptor beta chain. Its specificity is not known. This sample is drawn from a study of T cell repertoires in cytomegalovirus infection. Study-wide background: CMV infection plus the matching HLA type was flagged by public TCR beta signatures.

Using its own MiXCR run on the reads, TCRdb lists one record per CDR3 protein. Among hundreds of thousands of distinct CDR3 sequences listed, 42% were seen once. The CDR3 extends over 15 amino acids. The V and J ends lost 1 base and 6 bases respectively, with 13 bases between them. Germline V gene sequence: CDR1 SGHVS, CDR2 FNYEAQ. The receptor was derived from a human donor in good health (CMV status not recorded). Some clones in this sample may be carry-over from other donors' samples. The rearrangement joins TRBV7-6 to TRBJ2-1; D is ambiguous. The specimen comprised cultured PBMCs, sampled from culture after CMV antigen stimulation. The CDR3 sequence: CASSLGKGPVNEQFF. CDR3 sequence (DNA): TGTGCCAGCAGCTTAGGTAAAGGGCCCGTCAATGAGCAGTTCTTC.